What follows are 25 T cell receptor beta chains derived from one specimen sequenced in a study of cytomegalovirus exposure and HLA in healthy donors. Method: immunoSEQ multiplex PCR; TCRdb's copy keeps in-frame clones and lacks some. The sample shows about 200,000 clones, about three quarters of them seen only once. Sequenced sample: PBMCs. The source is a woman aged 25 to 39 in good health and CMV-seronegative.

In this sample, this clone turned up many times. V usage is TRBV5-4 and J usage is TRBJ2-1; 12 bases line up with TRBD2. The CDR3 is 15 residues long. V was clipped by 4 bases and J by 7 bases; unmatched bases: 6. CDR1 SGHNT and CDR2 YYREEE come from the germline V gene (reference sequence). This CDR3 reads CASSATSGGKNEQFF. The CDR3 coding sequence is TGTGCCAGCAGCGCGACTAGCGGGGGTAAGAATGAGCAGTTCTTC.

This clone was seen just once. This chain joins TRBV6-5 and TRBJ1-2; D might be TRBD1 (5 bases). CDR3 length: 11 residues. Germline V CDR1 and CDR2: MNHEY, SVGAGI. The ends were cut back, 5 bases at V and 4 bases at J, with 5 bases in the middle. CDR3 protein: CASSDSYGYTF. The CDR3 DNA sequence: TGTGCCAGCAGTGACAGCTATGGCTACACCTTC.

The count of this clone is one. The rearrangement links TRBV5-1 to TRBJ2-1; TRBD1 matches at 7 bases. V was clipped by 4 bases and J by 7 bases; unmatched bases: 5. Germline CDR1 reads SGHRS; CDR2 reads YFSETQ. This CDR3 is 13 amino acids long. The CDR3, as DNA: TGCGCCAGCAGCACGGGACAGATTAATGAGCAGTTCTTC. It translates to CASSTGQINEQFF. Variable domain in full (rest from reference TRBV5-1 and TRBJ2-1): KAGVTQTPRYLIKTRGQQVTLSCSPISGHRSVSWYQQTPGQGLQFLFEYFSETQRNKGNFPGRFSGRQFSNSRSEMNVSTLELGDSALYLCASSTGQINEQFFGPGTRLTVL.

This chain connects TRBV9 to TRBJ2-3; a possible D gene is TRBD2 (7 bases). Deletions cut 0 bases from V and 4 bases from J, with 9 bases between. The length of the CDR3 is 14 residues. The germline V gene encodes CDR1 SGDLS and CDR2 YYNGEE. CDR3 in amino acids: CASSVAGGPDTQYF. The CDR3 bases are TGTGCCAGCAGCGTAGCCGGGGGGCCAGATACGCAGTATTTT.

V gene TRBV6-1 combines with J gene TRBJ2-2, with D perhaps TRBD2 (5 bases). Germline loops: CDR1 MNHNS, CDR2 SASEGT. The CDR3 sequence is 15 residues long. V was pared by 2 bases and J by 7 bases, with 14 bases between. The CDR3 region has the DNA TGTGCCAGCAGTGAAATGGTAGCGTATAGCGGGGAGCTGTTTTTT. It translates to CASSEMVAYSGELFF.

The chain is built from TRBV18 and TRBJ2-7; 9 bases line up with TRBD2. Per germline, CDR1 KGHSH and CDR2 LQKENI. With 5 bases clipped from V and 2 bases from J, the junction kept 7 bases outside the gene matches. The length of the CDR3 is 15 residues. This CDR3 is CASSAGLARAYEQYF. The CDR3 DNA sequence: TGTGCCAGCTCAGCAGGACTAGCGCGCGCCTACGAGCAGTACTTC.

The chain couples TRBV7-3 to TRBJ2-2; D might be TRBD2 (5 bases). The V gene's germline CDR1 is SGHTA and CDR2 FQGTGA. The germline V and J ends were trimmed by 4 bases and 1 base, with 10 bases remaining between them. This CDR3 is 15 amino acids long. As DNA, the CDR3 is TGTGCCAGCAGCTCCGGGGTGATGAACACCGGGGAGCTGTTTTTT. Protein product: CASSSGVMNTGELFF.

V usage is TRBV27 and J usage is TRBJ1-1, with D perhaps matching TRBD1 (6 bases). The CDR3 spans 13 residues. V dropped 2 bases and J dropped 4 bases, with 8 bases sitting between them. CDR1 is MNHEY and CDR2 is SMNVEV in the germline V gene (reference sequence). The CDR3 DNA is TGTGCCAGCAGTTTAGGCAGGGGCACTGAAGCTTTCTTT. It yields the protein CASSLGRGTEAFF.

The CDR3 here is CASSVLAGAGDEQFF. The CDR3 region has the DNA TGTGCCAGTAGTGTACTAGCGGGGGCTGGGGATGAGCAGTTCTTC. This rearrangement joins TRBV19 to TRBJ2-1; 11 bases agree with TRBD2. Germline CDR1 and CDR2: LNHDA and SQIVND (reference sequence). The CDR3 is made up of 15 amino acids. The ends lost 5 bases at V and 8 bases at J; junction bases unmatched: 8. The full variable domain, with the rest looked up from reference TRBV19 and TRBJ2-1, is DGGITQSPKYLFRKEGQNVTLSCEQNLNHDAMYWYRQDPGQGLRLIYYSQIVNDFQKGDIAEGYSVSREKKESFPLTVTSAQKNPTAFYLCASSVLAGAGDEQFFGPGTRLTVL.

V gene TRBV4-1 combines with J gene TRBJ2-7, with TRBD2 matching over 11 bases. J was trimmed by 0 bases and V by 1 base; bases with no gene match: 5. The CDR3 runs 17 residues. Germline V lookup: CDR1 MGHRA, CDR2 YSYEKL. The CDR3: CASSQGLAGRSSYEQYF. CDR3 DNA sequence: TGCGCCAGCAGCCAAGGACTAGCGGGGCGGAGCTCCTACGAGCAGTACTTC.

This chain links TRBV28 with TRBJ2-7, with 7 positions matching TRBD1. The length of the CDR3 is 16 residues. CDR1 is MDHEN and CDR2 is SYDVKM in the germline V gene. After removal of 5 bases from V and 2 bases from J, the junction contained 12 bases not matched to a gene. The CDR3 bases are TGTGCCAGCAGTATCAGGGGGATCCACTGGCCCTACGAGCAGTACTTC. This translates into CASSIRGIHWPYEQYF.

The rearrangement joins TRBV7-7 to TRBJ2-2; TRBD1 matches at 7 bases. V dropped 2 bases and J dropped 4; count of bases not matched to a gene: 4. Germline V gene data show CDR1 as SSHAT and CDR2 as FNYEAQ (reference sequence). This CDR3 contains 15 residues. This CDR3 reads CASSLSKGATGELFF. CDR3 DNA: TGTGCCAGCAGCTTAAGCAAGGGGGCCACCGGGGAGCTGTTTTTT. The whole variable domain, filled in from reference TRBV7-7 and TRBJ2-2, reads GAGVSQSPRYKVTKRGQDVTLRCDPISSHATLYWYQQALGQGPEFLTYFNYEAQPDKSGLPSDRFSAERPEGSISTLTIQRTEQRDSAMYRCASSLSKGATGELFFGEGSRLTVL.

The rearrangement joins TRBV29-1 to TRBJ2-7, with 8 bases identical to TRBD1. The CDR3 extends over 13 amino acids. The V gene's germline CDR1 is SQVTM and CDR2 ANQGSEA. V trimming: 4 bases; J trimming: 2 bases; junction bases outside the gene matches: 4. CDR3 bases: TGCAGCGTTGTTACGACAGGGGCCTACGAGCAGTACTTC. Translated: CSVVTTGAYEQYF.

The rearrangement joins TRBV28 to TRBJ1-6; 7 bases are a match to TRBD1. The V and J ends lost 5 bases and 7 bases, in that order; junction bases with no gene match: 8. Germline assignment: CDR1 MDHEN and CDR2 SYDVKM. This CDR3 region has 15 residues. CDR3 amino acids: CASSIPTGSNSPLHF. The CDR3 DNA sequence: TGTGCCAGCAGTATACCGACAGGGTCGAATTCACCCCTCCACTTT. Drawing the rest from reference TRBV28 and TRBJ1-6, the complete variable domain is DVKVTQSSRYLVKRTGEKVFLECVQDMDHENMFWYRQDPGLGLRLIYFSYDVKMKEKGDIPEGYSVSREKKERFSLILESASTNQTSMYLCASSIPTGSNSPLHFGNGTRLTVT.

The chain employs TRBV6-1 and TRBJ1-3; D is unresolved. This CDR3 spans 14 amino acids. Germline CDR1 is MNHNS and CDR2 is SASEGT. Trimming pared 6 bases from V and 0 bases from J, leaving 9 bases between. The CDR3 spells CASRGGNSGNTIYF. The CDR3 DNA reads TGTGCCAGCAGGGGAGGGAACTCTGGAAACACCATATATTTT.

This chain joins TRBV6-5 and TRBJ2-7; D is possibly TRBD2 (5 bases). Germline loops: CDR1 MNHEY, CDR2 SVGAGI. The CDR3 totals 13 residues. Trimming shortened V by 5 bases and J by 5 bases, and 13 bases separated the two germline ends. CDR3 in amino acids: CASSIARRDEQYF. DNA for the CDR3: TGTGCCAGCAGTATAGCGAGGCGGGACGAGCAGTACTTC.

The chain is built from TRBV4-1 and TRBJ2-3, with 7 bases lining up with TRBD2. The trim removed 0 bases at V and 3 bases at J, leaving 9 bases unmatched. This CDR3 is built from 17 residues. Looked up from germline, CDR1 is MGHRA and CDR2 is YSYEKL. CDR3 coding DNA: TGCGCCAGCAGCCAAGACTTCGCCCTCGGGGGGACAGATACGCAGTATTTT. It encodes CASSQDFALGGTDTQYF.

V and J are TRBV30 and TRBJ2-1, with 8 bases lining up with TRBD1. The CDR3 has 16 amino acids. V dropped 4 bases and J dropped 1; count of bases not matched to a gene: 9. CDR1 and CDR2 (germline): GTSNPN, SVGIG (reference sequence). The CDR3 DNA is TGTGCCTGGAAAGGGGTGAGGACAGGGTCCTACAATGAGCAGTTCTTC. Encoded protein: CAWKGVRTGSYNEQFF.

The chain couples TRBV9 to TRBJ2-7; 10 bases are shared with TRBD1. Germline CDR1 and CDR2: SGDLS and YYNGEE. J was trimmed by 1 base and V by 4 bases; bases with no gene match: 11. The CDR3 length is 17 residues. The CDR3 here is CASSSSRGQGISYEQYF. CDR3 nucleotide sequence: TGTGCCAGCAGCTCCTCCCGGGGACAGGGGATTTCCTACGAGCAGTACTTC.

The chain carries TRBV6-6 and TRBJ2-5; 10 bases fit TRBD2. The length of the CDR3 is 16 residues. Germline CDR1 reads MNHNY; CDR2 reads SVGAGI (reference sequence). V gave up 5 bases and J gave up 5 bases; unmatched junction bases: 11. CDR3 sequence reads: CASSRQSGGAGETQYF. The CDR3 nucleotides read TGTGCCAGCAGTAGGCAGAGCGGGGGGGCCGGGGAGACCCAGTACTTC.

The chain links TRBV25-1 to TRBJ1-4; TRBD1 might be the D (5 bases). The CDR3 runs 14 residues. CDR1 is MGHDK and CDR2 is SYGVNS in the germline V gene. V gave up 2 bases and J gave up 7 bases, with 11 bases separating them. CDR3 protein: CASSENPRVEKLFF. Written as DNA, the CDR3 is TGTGCCAGCAGTGAAAATCCCAGGGTTGAAAAACTGTTTTTT.

The V and J genes are TRBV5-1 and TRBJ2-3; 10 bases are shared with TRBD1. This CDR3 region has 15 residues. V trimming: 4 bases; J trimming: 3 bases; junction bases outside the gene matches: 5. The V gene's germline CDR1 is SGHRS and CDR2 YFSETQ. CDR3 sequence: CASSKGQGLTDTQYF. The CDR3 DNA reads TGCGCCAGCAGCAAGGGACAGGGGTTGACAGATACGCAGTATTTT. The entire variable domain, with the rest obtained from reference TRBV5-1 and TRBJ2-3, is as follows: KAGVTQTPRYLIKTRGQQVTLSCSPISGHRSVSWYQQTPGQGLQFLFEYFSETQRNKGNFPGRFSGRQFSNSRSEMNVSTLELGDSALYLCASSKGQGLTDTQYFGPGTRLTVL.

V and J are TRBV29-1 and TRBJ1-5, with 7 bases fitting TRBD1. CDR3 length equals 14 residues. The V gene's germline CDR1 is SQVTM and CDR2 ANQGSEA. Trimming took 6 bases from V and 5 from J; bases not matched to a gene: 10. CDR3 DNA sequence: TGCAGCGTAGGCGCCGGGACAGCTGATCAGCCCCAGCATTTT. Translated, it gives CSVGAGTADQPQHF.

This clone appeared once. This chain links TRBV5-1 with TRBJ2-2; 9 nucleotides align to TRBD1. CDR3 length equals 16 residues. Germline V gene lookup returns CDR1 SGHRS and CDR2 YFSETQ. V lost 0 bases and J lost 5; bases outside the gene matches: 5. DNA of the CDR3: TGCGCCAGCAGCTTGGGGGACAGGGTAATAACCGGGGAGCTGTTTTTT. It is translated as CASSLGDRVITGELFF.

V and J are TRBV4-1 and TRBJ1-4; D remains ambiguous. V was shortened by 4 bases and J by 3 bases, with 9 bases between the two germline ends. CDR3 size: 14 residues. Germline V gene data show CDR1 as MGHRA and CDR2 as YSYEKL. CDR3 amino acids: CASSRYISNEKLFF. Here the CDR3 DNA reads TGCGCCAGCAGCCGTTACATCTCTAATGAAAAACTGTTTTTT.